The 23 T cell receptor beta chains below all came from one sample that was sequenced in a study of T cell repertoires in cytomegalovirus infection. No antigen has been assigned to these receptors. TCRdb itself ran the reads through MiXCR, one entry per CDR3 protein. The sample yields about 280,000 distinct CDR3 sequences, roughly a fifth seen once. The source was cultured PBMCs, collected from culture after CMV antigen stimulation. Every receptor here comes from a human donor in good health (CMV status not recorded). Some clones in this sample may be carry-over from other donors' samples.

In this sample, this clonotype turned up many times. V and J are TRBV12-3 or TRBV12-4 and TRBJ2-2; D is unresolved. The V end lost 3 bases, the J end lost 4 bases, and 9 bases lay between the germline ends. This CDR3 is 14 amino acids long. The CDR3 loop is CASSLGSITGELFF. The CDR3 nucleotides read TGTGCCAGCAGTTTGGGCAGCATCACCGGGGAGCTGTTTTTT.

The chain has TRBV20-1 and TRBJ1-5; the D gene is possibly TRBD1 (5 bases). CDR3 length equals 13 residues. V was cut by 3 bases and J by 3 bases, with 9 bases left in between. Germline-derived CDR1 and CDR2 are DFQATT and SNEGSKA (reference sequence). The CDR3: CSARSGSNQPQHF. The CDR3 region has the DNA TGCAGTGCTAGGTCAGGGTCCAATCAGCCCCAGCATTTT.

This clonotype appeared many times. The chain is built from TRBV19 and TRBJ2-1, with D hard to call. From germline, CDR1 is LNHDA and CDR2 SQIVND (reference sequence). The ends were cut back, 0 bases at V and 2 bases at J, with 8 bases in the middle. The CDR3 totals 15 residues. For the CDR3, the DNA is TGTGCCAGTAGTATAGAGGATAGAACCTACAATGAGCAGTTCTTC. Translating it yields CASSIEDRTYNEQFF.

Here the CDR3 DNA reads TGTGCCTGGAGTAGTCTAGCATCCCGCGATGAGCAGTTCTTC. It is translated as CAWSSLASRDEQFF. The chain combines TRBV30 with TRBJ2-1; D is possibly TRBD2 (5 bases). Trimming cost V 2 bases and J 8 bases, with 16 bases left between them. The CDR3 has 14 residues. Germline V gene data show CDR1 as GTSNPN and CDR2 as SVGIG (reference sequence).

The chain links TRBV5-6 to TRBJ2-7; the match to TRBD2 covers 11 bases. Germline values: CDR1 SGHDT, CDR2 YYEEEE. The CDR3 extends over 15 amino acids. J lost 4 bases, V lost 0 bases, and 3 bases had no gene match. CDR3 nucleotides: TGTGCCAGCAGCTTGGTGGGACTAGCGGAATACGAGCAGTACTTC. Translation gives CASSLVGLAEYEQYF.

This chain joins TRBV12-3 or TRBV12-4 and TRBJ2-1; TRBD2 matches at 11 bases. Germline trimming cut 6 bases from V and 12 bases from J; bases unmatched to any gene: 13. There are 15 residues in the CDR3. CDR3 in DNA: TGTGCCAGCAGCCCCGGGACTAGCGGAACGAGAGGGCAGTTCTTC. Encoded protein: CASSPGTSGTRGQFF.

Ten or more counts support this clonotype. CDR3 nucleotides: TGTGCCAGCAGCTTAGCCGCGGGAACTAGCACAGATACGCAGTATTTT. This gives the protein CASSLAAGTSTDTQYF. The chain uses TRBV7-2 and TRBJ2-3; perhaps TRBD2 as D (6 bases). Trimming took 0 bases from V and 0 from J, leaving 10 bases between them. The CDR3 is 16 amino acids. Germline V gene data show CDR1 as SGHTA and CDR2 as FQGNSA.

About this clonotype: With a much larger clone just one base away, this may be a read error. The chain uses TRBV7-2 and TRBJ2-3; 15 nucleotides line up with TRBD2. The CDR3 consists of 17 residues. Germline values: CDR1 SGHTA, CDR2 FQGNSA. DNA of the CDR3: TGTGCCAGCAGCCCCGGGACTAGCGGGGGGAGGCAAGATTCGCAGTATTTT. Translation: CASSPGTSGGRQDSQYF.

This clonotype was counted ten times or more. This rearrangement joins TRBV7-2 to TRBJ2-3; 10 bases fit TRBD2. Germline CDR1 is SGHTA and CDR2 is FQGNSA. The CDR3 has 15 amino acids. V was clipped by 5 bases and J by 7 bases; unmatched bases: 9. The CDR3 loop is CASSQTSGPRNTQYF. The CDR3 DNA is TGTGCCAGCAGCCAGACTAGCGGGCCGAGAAATACGCAGTATTTT.

The chain uses TRBV12-3 or TRBV12-4 and TRBJ2-7; D not certain. The CDR3 length is 14 residues. With 1 base removed from V and 1 base from J, the gap between germline ends came to 8 bases. CDR3 DNA sequence: TGTGCCAGCAGTTTAGAAGCCAGATCCTACGAGCAGTACTTC. It yields the protein CASSLEARSYEQYF.

At least ten counts were recorded for this clonotype. J is TRBJ2-5 and V is TRBV7-2, with D possibly TRBD2 on 5 matching bases. The CDR3 is 16 residues long. From germline, CDR1 is SGHTA and CDR2 FQGNSA. Trimming left V 6 bases short and J 2 bases short, with 19 bases between. The CDR3 bases are TGTGCCAGCAGACCCGACTACCCTGTACTGCAAGAGACCCAGTACTTC. Translating it yields CASRPDYPVLQETQYF. Full variable domain (missing parts from reference TRBV7-2 and TRBJ2-5): GAGVSQSPSNKVTEKGKDVELRCDPISGHTALYWYRQSLGQGLEFLIYFQGNSAPDKSGLPSDRFSAERTGGSVSTLTIQRTQQEDSAVYLCASRPDYPVLQETQYFGPGTRLLVL.

This clonotype was observed a handful of times. The rearrangement joins TRBV3-1 to TRBJ2-7; no reliable D call. Germline CDR1 reads LGHDT; CDR2 reads YNNKEL (reference sequence). Trimming pared 0 bases from V and 0 bases from J, leaving 6 bases between. CDR3 length: 14 residues. Here the CDR3 reads CASSQDYASYEQYF. The CDR3 bases are TGTGCCAGCAGCCAAGACTACGCCTCCTACGAGCAGTACTTC.

V is TRBV30 and J is TRBJ1-2; the match to TRBD1 covers 10 bases. The CDR3 totals 13 residues. Unmatched junction bases numbered 5, after V lost 6 bases and J lost 4 bases. CDR1 is GTSNPN, CDR2 SVGIG, per germline (reference sequence). The CDR3 sequence is CACPGQGSYGYTF. CDR3 in DNA: TGTGCCTGTCCGGGACAGGGGAGCTATGGCTACACCTTC.

This sequence joins TRBV9 and TRBJ2-5; a weak D match, TRBD1 (6 bases). Germline V gene sequence: CDR1 SGDLS, CDR2 YYNGEE. The V end was cut by 0 bases, the J end by 1 base, with 7 bases between. This CDR3 spans 14 amino acids. Written as DNA, the CDR3 is TGTGCCAGCAGCGTAGAGGGGGTCCAAGAGACCCAGTACTTC. This codes for CASSVEGVQETQYF.

This clonotype has ten or more counts. The rearrangement links TRBV28 to TRBJ1-5, with D possibly TRBD1 on 6 matching bases. Trimming stripped 2 bases from V and 5 bases from J, with 10 bases between. Germline loops: CDR1 MDHEN, CDR2 SYDVKM. CDR3 length equals 14 residues. Written as DNA, the CDR3 is TGTGCCAGCAGTTTAAGTTCAGGGGATCAGCCCCAGCATTTT. Translating it yields CASSLSSGDQPQHF.

The CDR3 region is CASGRSIAGANEQFF. CDR3 nucleotides: TGCGCCAGCGGAAGATCAATAGCGGGAGCCAATGAGCAGTTCTTC. The V call is TRBV4-3, the J call TRBJ2-1, with 9 bases identical to TRBD2. The V segment lost 8 bases and the J segment 6 bases; nucleotides outside the gene matches: 11. CDR3 length equals 15 residues. The germline gives CDR1 LGHNA, CDR2 YSLEER.

This clonotype was detected a few times. The chain recombines TRBV12-3 or TRBV12-4 with TRBJ2-7; TRBD1 aligns across 7 bases. The CDR3 contains 15 residues. Unmatched junction bases numbered 14, after V lost 3 bases and J lost 9 bases. The CDR3 loop reads CASSFSGQSTRGQYF. CDR3 sequence (DNA): TGTGCCAGCAGTTTTTCGGGACAGTCAACGAGGGGGCAGTACTTC.

The chain carries TRBV15 and TRBJ2-5, with 8 bases fitting TRBD1. Germline values: CDR1 LNHNV, CDR2 YYDKDF (reference sequence). The junction had 12 bases not matched to a gene; V was cut back by 5 bases and J by 4 bases. The CDR3 totals 16 residues. CDR3 sequence (DNA): TGTGCCACCAGCGGCCCGGAGACAGGGGCGCCAGAGACCCAGTACTTC. As protein: CATSGPETGAPETQYF.

This clonotype appeared a few times. The genes are TRBV6-1 and TRBJ2-4; D might be TRBD2 (7 bases). V was clipped by 3 bases and J by 8 bases, with 14 bases between them. This CDR3 comprises 14 residues. The V gene's germline CDR1 is MNHNS and CDR2 SASEGT. The DNA of the CDR3 is TGTGCCAGCAGTGAGCTAGAAGGGGGGGACATTCAGTACTTC. It encodes CASSELEGGDIQYF.

J is TRBJ2-7 and V is TRBV7-9; D gene uncertain. The ends were cut back, 1 base at V and 2 bases at J, with 15 bases in the middle. CDR3 length equals 16 residues. Germline CDR1 SEHNR, CDR2 FQNEAQ (reference sequence). The CDR3 loop reads CASSLVDGDFTYEQYV. Written as DNA, the CDR3 is TGTGCCAGCAGCTTAGTAGACGGAGATTTCACCTACGAGCAGTACGTC.

This clonotype appeared many times. This chain uses TRBV7-2 with TRBJ2-3; D gene uncertain. V dropped 5 bases and J dropped 1 base, with 16 bases sitting between them. CDR1 and CDR2 (germline): SGHTA, FQGNSA. The CDR3 length is 16 residues. In nucleotides, the CDR3 is TGTGCCAGCAGCCTCCCGAGTATGCGGCGCACAGATACGCAGTATTTT. This gives the protein CASSLPSMRRTDTQYF.

This clonotype turned up a few times. This chain joins TRBV5-6 and TRBJ2-1; D remains unclear. From germline, CDR1 is SGHDT and CDR2 YYEEEE. V lost 0 bases, J lost 7 bases, and 11 bases lay in between. This CDR3 is built from 14 residues. The DNA of the CDR3 is TGTGCCAGCAGCTTGGTATCCCCCCCGAATGAGCAGTTCTTC. It encodes CASSLVSPPNEQFF.

In its sample, this clonotype was seen many times. J is TRBJ2-5 and V is TRBV7-2; 11 bases fit TRBD2. Germline loops: CDR1 SGHTA, CDR2 FQGNSA. CDR3 length equals 16 residues. Trimming at V came to 4 bases and at J to 7 bases, leaving 11 bases not matched to a gene. CDR3 in amino acids: CASSSKGTSGRRTQYF. CDR3 nucleotide sequence: TGTGCCAGCAGCTCGAAAGGGACTAGCGGACGGCGGACCCAGTACTTC.